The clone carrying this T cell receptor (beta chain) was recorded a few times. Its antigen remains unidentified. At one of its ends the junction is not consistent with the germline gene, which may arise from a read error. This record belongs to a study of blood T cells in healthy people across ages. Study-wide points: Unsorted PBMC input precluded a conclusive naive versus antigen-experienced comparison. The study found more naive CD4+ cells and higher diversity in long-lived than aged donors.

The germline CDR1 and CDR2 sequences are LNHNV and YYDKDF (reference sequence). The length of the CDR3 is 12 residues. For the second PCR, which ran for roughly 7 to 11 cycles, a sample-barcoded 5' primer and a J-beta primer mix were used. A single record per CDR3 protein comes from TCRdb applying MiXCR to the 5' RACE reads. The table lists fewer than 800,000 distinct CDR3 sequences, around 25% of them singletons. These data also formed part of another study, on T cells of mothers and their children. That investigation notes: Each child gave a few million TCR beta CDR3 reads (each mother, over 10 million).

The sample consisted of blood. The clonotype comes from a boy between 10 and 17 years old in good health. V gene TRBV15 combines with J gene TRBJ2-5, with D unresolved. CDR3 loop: CATSRDLGNPDF. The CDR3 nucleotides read TGTGCCACCAGCAGAGATCTGGGGAATCCAGACTTC.